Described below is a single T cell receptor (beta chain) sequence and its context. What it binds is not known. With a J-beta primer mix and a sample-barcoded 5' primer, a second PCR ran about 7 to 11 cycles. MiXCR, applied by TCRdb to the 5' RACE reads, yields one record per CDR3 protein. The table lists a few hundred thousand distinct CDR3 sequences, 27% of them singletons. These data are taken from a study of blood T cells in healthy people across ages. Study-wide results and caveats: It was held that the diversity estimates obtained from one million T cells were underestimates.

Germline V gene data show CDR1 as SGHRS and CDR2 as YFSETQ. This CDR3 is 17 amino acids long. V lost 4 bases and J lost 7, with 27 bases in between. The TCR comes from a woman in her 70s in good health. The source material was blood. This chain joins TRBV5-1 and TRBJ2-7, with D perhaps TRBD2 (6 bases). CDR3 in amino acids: CASSPEGWGTSSGEQYF. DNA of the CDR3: TGCGCCAGCAGCCCGGAGGGGTGGGGGACCTCCAGCGGAGAGCAGTACTTC.